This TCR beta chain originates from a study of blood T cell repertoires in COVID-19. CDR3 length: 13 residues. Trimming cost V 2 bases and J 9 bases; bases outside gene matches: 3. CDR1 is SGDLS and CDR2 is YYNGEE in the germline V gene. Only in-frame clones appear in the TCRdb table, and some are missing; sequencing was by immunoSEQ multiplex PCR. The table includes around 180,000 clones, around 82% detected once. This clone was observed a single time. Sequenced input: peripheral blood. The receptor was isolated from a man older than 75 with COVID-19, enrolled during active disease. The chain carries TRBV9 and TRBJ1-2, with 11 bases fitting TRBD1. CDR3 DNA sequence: TGTGCCAGCAGCGTGGACAGGGGGCACAGCTACACCTTC. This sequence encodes CASSVDRGHSYTF.